Listed here are 27 T cell receptor beta chains from one sample, sequenced in a study of shared clonotypes between healthy human individuals. Assay used: immunoSEQ multiplex PCR; TCRdb lists only in-frame clones, some missing. The sample shows some 2,500,000 clones, 93% of them seen only once. Sequences were obtained from naive CD4+ T cells from PBMCs. Described subset: CD45RA+ positively selected. These receptors came from a man aged 18-30 years in good health. Some clones in this sample may be carry-over from other donors' samples.

The genes are TRBV11-1 and TRBJ2-3; TRBD2 matches 16 bases. The CDR3 totals 19 residues. Germline V CDR1 and CDR2: SGHAT, FQDESV (reference sequence). V lost 4 bases, J lost 4 bases, and 11 bases stayed unmatched. The CDR3 protein is CASSWGPGTSGRAPDTQYF. The CDR3 DNA sequence: TGTGCCAGCAGCTGGGGCCCGGGGACTAGCGGGAGGGCCCCAGATACGCAGTATTTT.

Regarding this clone: The same CDR3 can be traced to other DNA sequences in this sample. The chain uses TRBV6-5 and TRBJ2-1; TRBD2 aligns across 7 bases. V shed 6 bases and J 3 bases; nucleotides not matched to a gene: 2. CDR1 MNHEY and CDR2 SVGAGI come from the germline V gene. CDR3 length equals 13 residues. CDR3 residues: CASRGGSYNEQFF. In DNA, the CDR3 is TGTGCCAGCAGGGGGGGGAGCTACAATGAGCAGTTCTTC.

Notes on this clone: The same CDR3 is also encoded by other DNA sequences in this sample. The gene calls are TRBV5-6 and TRBJ1-5; D ambiguous. The germline CDR1 and CDR2 sequences are SGHDT and YYEEEE. The CDR3 consists of 13 residues. Trimming pared 4 bases from V and 2 bases from J, leaving 7 bases between. The CDR3 DNA follows: TGTGCCAGCAGCCGCGGTGGCAATCAGCCCCAGCATTTT. Translation gives CASSRGGNQPQHF.

V usage is TRBV28 and J usage is TRBJ1-5, with D unresolved. The CDR3 has 17 amino acids. Trimming took off 1 base at V and 1 base at J, with 14 bases between the two ends. CDR1 and CDR2 from the germline V gene are MDHEN and SYDVKM. CDR3 DNA sequence: TGTGCCAGCAGTTTATCCCCGGGGTACAGCAGCAATCAGCCCCAGCATTTT. This codes for CASSLSPGYSSNQPQHF.

V usage is TRBV9 and J usage is TRBJ2-1; 9 nucleotides agree with TRBD2. Per germline, CDR1 SGDLS and CDR2 YYNGEE. There are 13 residues in the CDR3. V gave up 0 bases and J gave up 12 bases; unmatched junction bases: 4. CDR3 DNA: TGTGCCAGCAGCGTAGAACTAGCGGGTTGGCAGTTCTTC. Encoded protein: CASSVELAGWQFF.

The gene calls are TRBV6-5 and TRBJ2-1, with 7 bases that match TRBD1. With 10 bases clipped from V and 1 base from J, the junction kept 10 bases outside the gene matches. This CDR3 region has 15 residues. Germline CDR1 MNHEY, CDR2 SVGAGI. The CDR3 reads CATSRTGLSYNEQFF. Written as DNA, the CDR3 is TGTGCCACATCGAGGACAGGCCTTTCCTACAATGAGCAGTTCTTC.

The CDR3 reads CASSLWEDQPQHF. In DNA, the CDR3 is TGTGCCAGCAGCTTGTGGGAGGATCAGCCCCAGCATTTT. The chain recombines TRBV7-9 with TRBJ1-5; D is unresolved. V was trimmed by 3 bases and J by 5 bases, leaving 8 bases between them. Germline V lookup: CDR1 SEHNR, CDR2 FQNEAQ (reference sequence). This CDR3 has 13 residues.

The chain links TRBV28 to TRBJ2-1; 9 positions match TRBD2. This CDR3 is 15 amino acids long. Germline CDR1 and CDR2: MDHEN and SYDVKM. V dropped 2 bases and J dropped 6; count of bases not matched to a gene: 5. The CDR3 here is CASSLPREGLNEQFF. The CDR3, as DNA: TGTGCCAGCAGTTTACCGCGGGAGGGCCTCAATGAGCAGTTCTTC.

V and J are TRBV28 and TRBJ1-2, with D maybe TRBD1 (5 bases). The CDR3 is made up of 15 amino acids. The germline CDR1 and CDR2 sequences are MDHEN and SYDVKM. Trimming cost V 8 bases and J 0 bases, with 16 bases left between them. The CDR3, as DNA: TGTGCCAGCGGTGGGCAGGGCAAGACTAACTATGGCTACACCTTC. It translates to CASGGQGKTNYGYTF.

The chain uses TRBV7-2 and TRBJ2-7, with D hard to call. Germline V gene sequence: CDR1 SGHTA, CDR2 FQGNSA. The CDR3 is 14 amino acids. Trimming shortened V by 2 bases and J by 3 bases, and 11 bases separated the two germline ends. CDR3 in DNA: TGTGCCAGCAGCTTAACCAGGACGCACTACGAGCAGTACTTC. Its translation is CASSLTRTHYEQYF.

This chain links TRBV5-4 with TRBJ2-5; D may match TRBD1 or TRBD2 (5 bases each). From germline, CDR1 is SGHNT and CDR2 YYREEE (reference sequence). The CDR3 consists of 14 residues. With 5 bases removed from V and 5 bases from J, the gap between germline ends came to 16 bases. CDR3 protein: CASRRVVGTETQYF. In nucleotides, the CDR3 is TGTGCCAGCAGGAGGGTGGTAGGGACGGAGACCCAGTACTTC.

This rearrangement joins TRBV6-6 to TRBJ2-2; 9 bases line up with TRBD1. The CDR3 runs 14 residues. Germline V CDR1 and CDR2: MNHNY, SVGAGI (reference sequence). V lost 6 bases, J lost 1 base, and 0 bases stayed unmatched. CDR3 region: CASRGQGNTGELFF. CDR3 sequence (DNA): TGTGCCAGCAGGGGACAGGGGAACACCGGGGAGCTGTTTTTT.

The gene calls are TRBV7-9 and TRBJ2-1; possibly TRBD1 for D (6 bases). The CDR3 runs to 16 residues. V lost 5 bases and J 3 bases, leaving 17 bases between the germline ends. The germline V gene has CDR1 SEHNR and CDR2 FQNEAQ (reference sequence). CDR3 amino acids: CASSPTRGQFYNEQFF. CDR3 coding DNA: TGTGCCAGCAGCCCGACCCGAGGACAGTTCTACAATGAGCAGTTCTTC.

The CDR3 DNA reads TGTGCCAGCAGCTTAAATGTCTACGAGCAGTACTTC. Translation: CASSLNVYEQYF. V usage is TRBV7-9 and J usage is TRBJ2-7; no definite D call. Trimming took 2 bases from V and 3 from J, leaving 5 bases between them. Germline CDR1 reads SEHNR; CDR2 reads FQNEAQ (reference sequence). CDR3 length: 12 residues.

The chain carries TRBV5-1 and TRBJ1-4, with TRBD1 identical over 10 bases. The CDR3 contains 16 residues. Per the germline V gene, CDR1 is SGHRS and CDR2 is YFSETQ. J was trimmed by 1 base and V by 4 bases; bases with no gene match: 4. CDR3 sequence: CASSTGQGLTNEKLFF. CDR3 DNA sequence: TGCGCCAGCAGCACGGGACAGGGGTTAACTAATGAAAAACTGTTTTTT. The full variable domain, its missing parts supplied by reference TRBV5-1 and TRBJ1-4, is KAGVTQTPRYLIKTRGQQVTLSCSPISGHRSVSWYQQTPGQGLQFLFEYFSETQRNKGNFPGRFSGRQFSNSRSEMNVSTLELGDSALYLCASSTGQGLTNEKLFFGSGTQLSVL.

The chain combines TRBV5-4 with TRBJ2-5; TRBD2 aligns across 7 bases. This CDR3 is built from 14 residues. Per germline, CDR1 SGHNT and CDR2 YYREEE (reference sequence). The trim removed 2 bases at V and 6 bases at J, leaving 7 bases unmatched. The CDR3 DNA follows: TGTGCCAGCAGCTTTTCTGCGGGAGATCAGACCCAGTACTTC. It encodes CASSFSAGDQTQYF.

This chain joins TRBV30 and TRBJ1-2; 8 nucleotides agree with TRBD1. This CDR3 spans 16 amino acids. Per germline, CDR1 GTSNPN and CDR2 SVGIG (reference sequence). The V gene end was trimmed by 4 bases and the J gene end by 4 bases; junction bases not matched to a gene: 14. The CDR3 loop reads CAWTRQGASQLYGYTF. For the CDR3, the DNA is TGTGCCTGGACGCGCCAGGGGGCAAGTCAACTCTATGGCTACACCTTC. Combining the CDR3 with reference TRBV30 and TRBJ1-2 gives the whole variable domain SQTIHQWPATLVQPVGSPLSLECTVEGTSNPNLYWYRQAAGRGLQLLFYSVGIGQISSEVPQNLSASRPQDRQFILSSKKLLLSDSGFYLCAWTRQGASQLYGYTFGSGTRLTVV.

V gene TRBV10-1 combines with J gene TRBJ1-2; TRBD1 might be the D (6 bases). V lost 6 bases to trimming and J lost 4 bases, with 15 bases between them. Germline-derived CDR1 and CDR2 are WNHNN and SYGVQD (reference sequence). The CDR3 is made up of 14 amino acids. CDR3 sequence: CASREGGRTYGYTF. CDR3 DNA sequence: TGCGCCAGCAGGGAGGGGGGGCGTACCTATGGCTACACCTTC.

The V call is TRBV4-1, the J call TRBJ2-4; 8 bases are a match to TRBD1. This CDR3 is 21 amino acids long. Germline loops: CDR1 MGHRA, CDR2 YSYEKL. With 4 bases clipped from V and 0 bases from J, the junction kept 20 bases outside the gene matches. CDR3 loop: CASSRSTLQQGDLLAKNIQYF. DNA for the CDR3: TGCGCCAGCAGCCGATCAACCCTCCAACAGGGGGACCTTCTAGCCAAAAACATTCAGTACTTC.

CDR3 sequence: CASSQVGGGRPPETQYF. Written as DNA, the CDR3 is TGTGCCAGCAGCCAAGTTGGGGGCGGGCGACCCCCAGAGACCCAGTACTTC. This sequence joins TRBV4-2 and TRBJ2-5, with D possibly TRBD1 on 6 matching bases. Per the germline V gene, CDR1 is LGHNA and CDR2 is YNFKEQ. The CDR3 spans 17 residues. Deletions cut 1 base from V and 4 bases from J, with 19 bases between.

The rearrangement joins TRBV2 to TRBJ1-3; 9 bases match TRBD1. The V segment lost 6 bases and the J segment 3 bases; nucleotides outside the gene matches: 6. The CDR3 has 15 residues. Germline loops: CDR1 SNHLY, CDR2 FYNNEI. CDR3 DNA: TGTGCCAGCAGGGGACAGGGTAGAGGTGGAAACACCATATATTTT. Translated: CASRGQGRGGNTIYF.

This chain connects TRBV10-3 to TRBJ2-1, with 7 bases that match TRBD1. V was pared by 10 bases and J by 7 bases, with 4 bases of the junction left unmatched. From germline, CDR1 is ENHRY and CDR2 SYGVKD. The CDR3 runs to 11 residues. For the CDR3, the DNA is TGTGCCACCTCACAGGGGAATGAGCAGTTCTTC. Residues: CATSQGNEQFF.

The chain couples TRBV10-3 to TRBJ1-3; the match to TRBD1 covers 7 bases. Germline values: CDR1 ENHRY, CDR2 SYGVKD. The CDR3 sequence is 12 residues long. V dropped 8 bases and J dropped 6; count of bases not matched to a gene: 4. In DNA, the CDR3 is TGTGCCATCGGGGGACAGCTAAACACCATATATTTT. It encodes CAIGGQLNTIYF.

The V gene is TRBV18, the J gene TRBJ2-3; TRBD1 matches 7 bases. V shed 1 base, J shed 3 bases, and the junction held 7 bases outside the gene matches. This CDR3 has 16 residues. Germline lookup yields CDR1 KGHSH and CDR2 LQKENI. The DNA for the CDR3 is TGTGCCAGCTCACCACTTAGGGGGCAAGGGACAGATACGCAGTATTTT. Translating it yields CASSPLRGQGTDTQYF.

The chain has TRBV19 and TRBJ2-7; 8 nucleotides match TRBD1. Germline CDR1 is LNHDA and CDR2 is SQIVND (reference sequence). Losses at the gene ends were 5 bases for V and 1 base for J; bases not matched to a gene: 4. The CDR3 loop spans 14 amino acids. This CDR3 reads CASSDRGPSYEQYF. The DNA for the CDR3 is TGTGCCAGTAGTGACAGGGGACCATCCTACGAGCAGTACTTC.

This chain connects TRBV28 to TRBJ1-2, with 7 nucleotides matching TRBD1. The CDR3 extends over 13 amino acids. Per the germline V gene, CDR1 is MDHEN and CDR2 is SYDVKM. V gave up 10 bases and J gave up 0 bases; unmatched junction bases: 5. The CDR3 DNA is TGTGCCACCCACAGGGGAGCTAACTATGGCTACACCTTC. It is translated as CATHRGANYGYTF.

This clone was observed once. The chain is built from TRBV18 and TRBJ2-3; 10 nucleotides line up with TRBD2. Germline V gives CDR1 KGHSH, CDR2 LQKENI. The V segment lost 1 base and the J segment 4 bases; nucleotides outside the gene matches: 2. The length of the CDR3 is 15 residues. In DNA form, the CDR3 reads TGTGCCAGCTCACCACTAGCGGGAGGACCAGATACGCAGTATTTT. It specifies CASSPLAGGPDTQYF.